This paragraph covers one T cell receptor (beta chain) sequence. Its antigen is unidentified. 60 Vbeta and 13 Jbeta primers were used in PCR. Method: immunoSEQ multiplex PCR; TCRdb's copy keeps in-frame clones and lacks some. The sample includes approximately 180,000 clones, roughly four fifths of them seen just once. The CDR3 runs to 16 residues. V was trimmed by 2 bases and J by 3 bases, leaving 13 bases between them. Germline assignment: CDR1 SGHAT and CDR2 FQNNGV. The data were taken from a study of cytomegalovirus exposure and HLA in healthy donors. Findings and caveats of the study: The investigators catalogued 150 to 200 TCR beta chains as cytomegalovirus-associated.

The TCR comes from a girl aged 10 to 17 in good health and CMV-seropositive. The V gene is TRBV11-2, the J gene TRBJ1-4, with D unresolved. The sequenced material came from PBMCs. CDR3 loop: CASSLSNPPPNEKLFF. Written as DNA, the CDR3 is TGTGCCAGCAGCTTATCTAACCCCCCCCCTAATGAAAAACTGTTTTTT.